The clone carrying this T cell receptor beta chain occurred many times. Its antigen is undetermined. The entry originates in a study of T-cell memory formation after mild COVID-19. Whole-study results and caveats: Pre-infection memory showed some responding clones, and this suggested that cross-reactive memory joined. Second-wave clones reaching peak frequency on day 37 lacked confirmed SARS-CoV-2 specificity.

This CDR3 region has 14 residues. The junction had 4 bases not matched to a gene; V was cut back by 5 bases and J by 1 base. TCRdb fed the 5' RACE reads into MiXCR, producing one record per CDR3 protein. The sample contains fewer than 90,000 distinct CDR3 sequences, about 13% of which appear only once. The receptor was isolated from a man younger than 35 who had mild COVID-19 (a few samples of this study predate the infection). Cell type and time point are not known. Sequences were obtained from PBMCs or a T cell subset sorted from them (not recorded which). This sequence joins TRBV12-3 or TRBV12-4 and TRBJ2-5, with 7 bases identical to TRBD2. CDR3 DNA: TGTGCCAGCAGTCCCGGGGGGACCCAAGAGACCCAGTACTTC. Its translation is CASSPGGTQETQYF.